The rows below give T cell receptor beta chains drawn from one sample of a study of shared clonotypes between healthy human individuals. Data came from immunoSEQ multiplex PCR; TCRdb stores just in-frame clones and leaves some out. The table includes just over 2,000,000 clones, about 94% detected once. Material: naive CD8+ T cells sorted from blood. Every receptor here comes from a young man in good health. Both conserved end residues are part of each CDR3. The D gene is left open where the match is weak. Clone sizes are given selectively: once, few, many, or a class where the clone is expanded.

V gene: TRBV10-2; J gene: TRBJ2-7; D gene: NA; clone size: NA; CDR3 DNA: TGCGCCAGCAGTGAGACGGGTTGGGATTACGAGCAGTACTTC; CDR3 protein: CASSETGWDYEQYF
V gene: TRBV5-6; J gene: TRBJ2-7; D gene: NA; clone size: NA; CDR3 DNA: TGTGCCAGCAGCCAAAAACCTGATCTCTACGAGCAGTACTTC; CDR3 protein: CASSQKPDLYEQYF
V gene: TRBV7-9; J gene: TRBJ1-2; D gene: TRBD1; clone size: once; CDR3 DNA: TGTGCCAGCAGCACCTCAGGGGGCGCTTTGGGTAACACCTTC; CDR3 protein: CASSTSGGALGNTF
V gene: TRBV5-1; J gene: TRBJ2-2; D gene: NA; clone size: NA; CDR3 DNA: TGCGCCAGCAGCTTAGAGGCGGGGTTCACCGGGGAGCTGTTTTTT; CDR3 protein: CASSLEAGFTGELFF
V gene: TRBV5-6; J gene: TRBJ1-4; D gene: TRBD1; clone size: NA; CDR3 DNA: TGTGCCAGCAGCCCTGGGACAGGGGATGAAAAACTGTTTTTT; CDR3 protein: CASSPGTGDEKLFF
V gene: TRBV11-2; J gene: TRBJ2-2; D gene: NA; clone size: NA; CDR3 DNA: TGTGCCAGCACGGCTGACCCAGCGGGGAACACCGGGGAGCTGTTTTTT; CDR3 protein: CASTADPAGNTGELFF
V gene: TRBV27; J gene: TRBJ1-2; D gene: TRBD1; clone size: NA; CDR3 DNA: TGTGCCAGCAGTTGGGACAGGATGGAAGGCTACACCTTC; CDR3 protein: CASSWDRMEGYTF
V gene: TRBV6-5; J gene: TRBJ1-2; D gene: NA; clone size: NA; CDR3 DNA: TGTGCCAGCAGGTCTCCCTATGGCTACACCTTC; CDR3 protein: CASRSPYGYTF
V gene: TRBV11-2; J gene: TRBJ1-1; D gene: NA; clone size: NA; CDR3 DNA: TGTGCCAGCATCCTCCATCGGGCCGGGGTGGACACTGAAGCTTTCTTT; CDR3 protein: CASILHRAGVDTEAFF
V gene: TRBV27; J gene: TRBJ2-5; D gene: NA; clone size: NA; CDR3 DNA: TGTGCCAGCAGTACTCGTACGGGGGAAGAGACCCAGTACTTC; CDR3 protein: CASSTRTGEETQYF
V gene: TRBV20-1; J gene: TRBJ2-1; D gene: NA; clone size: NA; CDR3 DNA: TGCAGTGCTAGAGTGATCAATGAGCAGTTCTTC; CDR3 protein: CSARVINEQFF
V gene: TRBV30; J gene: TRBJ2-3; D gene: TRBD2; clone size: NA; CDR3 DNA: TGTGCCTGGAGTCTCGGGACTAGCAGCGCAGATACGCAGTATTTT; CDR3 protein: CAWSLGTSSADTQYF
V gene: TRBV7-9; J gene: TRBJ2-1; D gene: TRBD1; clone size: NA; CDR3 DNA: TGTGCCAGCAGCTCGACAGGGGGCGATGAGCAGTTCTTC; CDR3 protein: CASSSTGGDEQFF
V gene: TRBV4-1; J gene: TRBJ2-7; D gene: TRBD2; clone size: NA; CDR3 DNA: TGCGCCAGCAGCCAAGCTAGCGGGGGTAGATACGAGCAGTACTTC; CDR3 protein: CASSQASGGRYEQYF
V gene: TRBV6-6; J gene: TRBJ2-5; D gene: NA; clone size: once; CDR3 DNA: TGTGCCAGCAGTTACGTTGCGGGAATCCAAGAGACCCAGTACTTC; CDR3 protein: CASSYVAGIQETQYF
V gene: TRBV11-2; J gene: TRBJ2-2; D gene: NA; clone size: NA; CDR3 DNA: TGTGCCAGCAGCCCCCGGACAGCCTACACCGGGGAGCTGTTTTTT; CDR3 protein: CASSPRTAYTGELFF
V gene: TRBV19; J gene: TRBJ2-7; D gene: TRBD1; clone size: NA; CDR3 DNA: TGTGCCAGTAGTATGACAGGGGGTAGCTACGAGCAGTACTTC; CDR3 protein: CASSMTGGSYEQYF
V gene: TRBV27; J gene: TRBJ2-7; D gene: NA; clone size: NA; CDR3 DNA: TGTGCCAGCAGTCTTAGGTCTAGTCTGGGTCCCTACGAGCAGTACTTC; CDR3 protein: CASSLRSSLGPYEQYF
V gene: TRBV5-4; J gene: TRBJ2-2; D gene: TRBD1; clone size: few; CDR3 DNA: TGTGCCAGCAGCTTCCAGGGGGCCGGGGAGCTGTTTTTT; CDR3 protein: CASSFQGAGELFF
V gene: TRBV4-1; J gene: TRBJ1-5; D gene: TRBD1; clone size: NA; CDR3 DNA: TGCGCCAGCAGCCGACTGGACAGGGGTGCGGATCAGCCCCAGCATTTT; CDR3 protein: CASSRLDRGADQPQHF
V gene: TRBV27; J gene: TRBJ2-7; D gene: TRBD1; clone size: once; CDR3 DNA: TGTGCCAGCAGTTTTGTGGGACAGGGGCTCTACGAGCAGTACTTC; CDR3 protein: CASSFVGQGLYEQYF
V gene: TRBV5-6; J gene: TRBJ1-5; D gene: NA; clone size: NA; CDR3 DNA: TGTGCCAGCAGCCCTAGGGACGGCGCGACCCAGCATTTT; CDR3 protein: CASSPRDGATQHF
V gene: TRBV30; J gene: TRBJ2-1; D gene: TRBD2; clone size: NA; CDR3 DNA: TGTGCCTGGAGTGTACACAGCGGGGTTTACAATGAGCAGTTCTTC; CDR3 protein: CAWSVHSGVYNEQFF
V gene: TRBV9; J gene: TRBJ2-5; D gene: TRBD2; clone size: NA; CDR3 DNA: TGTGCCAGCAGCGAAGGGGCGGGGGGACGTGAGACCCAGTACTTC; CDR3 protein: CASSEGAGGRETQYF